This passage covers 30 T cell receptor beta chains from one sample sequenced in a study of T cells in women clearing cervical HPV infection. Here immunoSEQ multiplex PCR was the method, and the copy in TCRdb shows in-frame clones only, minus some. In total, the table holds tens of thousands of clones. Sequenced: blood buffy coat. These receptors all come from a woman aged 18 to 69 with a cervical HPV16 infection that either progressed to CIN3+ or cleared (not recorded which).

Of note for this clone: The CDR3 end lies 3 residues beyond the end of the read and is filled in from the germline J gene. V and J are TRBV7-2 and TRBJ1-3, with D possibly being TRBD1 (6 bases). The V gene lost 5 bases and the J gene lost 0 bases, with 11 bases spanning the gap. The CDR3 has 15 amino acids. Looked up from germline, CDR1 is SGHTA and CDR2 is FQGNSA. CDR3 in amino acids: CASSPQGLSGNTIYF. CDR3 bases read: TGTGCCAGCAGCCCACAGGGCCTCTCTGGAAACACC.

As to this clone: The CDR3 end falls 3 residues outside the read, so it is completed with the germline J gene. The V gene is TRBV12-3 or TRBV12-4, the J gene TRBJ1-6; D might be TRBD1 (6 bases). V lost 0 bases and J 5 bases, leaving 14 bases between the germline ends. CDR3 size: 17 residues. CDR3 region: CASSLALTDSHNSPLHF. The DNA read from the CDR3 is TGTGCCAGCAGTTTAGCGCTTACGGACAGCCATAATTCACCC.

About this clone: A read error may account for a junction end that differs from germline. The read ends 3 residues early relative to the CDR3; the germline J gene fills the gap. Other DNA sequences of this sample code for an identical CDR3. This rearrangement joins TRBV7-9 to TRBJ1-3; D remains ambiguous. This CDR3 has 15 residues. Germline CDR1 SEHNR, CDR2 FQNEAQ (reference sequence). This CDR3 is CASSSRATQINTIYF. The covered CDR3 bases are TGTGCCAGCAGCTCCCGAGCGACGCAGATAAACACG.

The sequenced CDR3 bases are TGTGCCAGTAGTACGATTTACCGGGACAGTAATGAAAAG. This encodes CASSTIYRDSNEK. The CDR3 in its entirety is CASSTIYRDSNEKLFF. The chain joins TRBV19 to TRBJ2-2; TRBD1 aligns across 7 bases. The CDR3 end is not reached by the read, which stops 3 residues before it; the germline J gene fills it in. Germline V gene data show CDR1 as LNHDA and CDR2 as SQIVND (reference sequence). This CDR3 has 16 amino acids.

To note about this clone: The CDR3 end is not reached by the read, which stops 3 residues before it; the germline J gene fills it in. The chain carries TRBV7-3 and TRBJ2-3, with 12 bases matching TRBD2. Looked up from germline, CDR1 is SGHTA and CDR2 is FQGTGA. V gave up 5 bases and J gave up 6 bases; unmatched junction bases: 3. The CDR3 covers 14 residues. The sequenced part of the CDR3 DNA is TGTGCCAGCAGCCTAGCGGGGGGGTCCGATACG. Translation: CASSLAGGSDT. The full CDR3 protein reads CASSLAGGSDTQYF.

With respect to this clone: The sequenced fragment ends 3 residues before the CDR3 boundary, so the rest is inferred from the germline J gene. The chain couples TRBV20-1 to TRBJ2-1; no clear D gene. The V and J ends lost 3 bases and 0 bases respectively, with 9 bases between them. The CDR3 totals 14 residues. Germline CDR1 and CDR2: DFQATT and SNEGSKA (reference sequence). The sequenced part of the CDR3 DNA is TGCAGTGCTAGTCCTGTCAGCTCCTACAATGAG. This sequence encodes CSASPVSSYNE. The full CDR3 sequence reads CSASPVSSYNEQFF.

For this clone: The sequence runs out 3 residues before the end of the CDR3; the remainder is reconstructed from the germline J gene. The chain uses TRBV18 and TRBJ2-2; D might be TRBD1 (5 bases). CDR3 length equals 15 residues. Germline V gives CDR1 KGHSH, CDR2 LQKENI. CDR3 sequence reads: CASSPKGSGANVLFF. The CDR3 DNA, read in part, is TGTGCCAGCTCACCTAAGGGTTCTGGGGCCAACGTG.

With respect to this clone: The CDR3 end falls 3 residues outside the read, so it is completed with the germline J gene. Other DNA sequences in the sample encode the same CDR3. The rearrangement uses TRBV7-1 and TRBJ1-3; D may be TRBD1 (5 bases). Being an ORF, TRBV7-1 has a function that is uncertain. Deletions cut 2 bases from V and 9 bases from J, with 38 bases between. The CDR3 is 22 residues long. The CDR3 bases that were read are TGTGCCAGCAGCTCACAGGGACTTGTCCCTTTTGGAGGGCTGTGGCCGTTAACCACC. Translated, it gives CASSSQGLVPFGGLWPLTT. In full, the CDR3 is CASSSQGLVPFGGLWPLTTIYF.

As for this clone: The read ends 3 residues early relative to the CDR3; the germline J gene fills the gap. The chain joins TRBV5-1 to TRBJ1-1; D unresolved. Trimming removed 3 bases from V and 0 bases from J, with 12 bases in between. The germline V gene encodes CDR1 SGHRS and CDR2 YFSETQ. The CDR3 is made up of 15 amino acids. The sequenced part of the CDR3 DNA is TGCGCCAGCAGCTCTCAGGAGACAATGAACACTGAA. Protein: CASSSQETMNTE. From start to end, the CDR3 is CASSSQETMNTEAFF.

Comment on this clone: The sequence runs out 3 residues before the end of the CDR3; the remainder is reconstructed from the germline J gene. This rearrangement joins TRBV5-1 to TRBJ2-7; D remains ambiguous. The CDR3 sequence is 15 residues long. Trimming shortened V by 0 bases and J by 1 base, and 11 bases separated the two germline ends. Germline V gene lookup returns CDR1 SGHRS and CDR2 YFSETQ. Incomplete CDR3 DNA: TGCGCCAGCAGCTTGGCGGTAATAGTGTCCTACGAG. Encoded protein: CASSLAVIVSYE. The entire CDR3 protein is CASSLAVIVSYEQYF. Looking up the rest from reference TRBV5-1 and TRBJ2-7 gives the full variable domain: KAGVTQTPRYLIKTRGQQVTLSCSPISGHRSVSWYQQTPGQGLQFLFEYFSETQRNKGNFPGRFSGRQFSNSRSEMNVSTLELGDSALYLCASSLAVIVSYEQYFGPGTRLTVT.

Partial CDR3 DNA: TGTGCCAGTTATAATCTGGGGGGGGCCGCCACTGAA. Amino acids: CASYNLGGAATE. The complete CDR3 sequence is CASYNLGGAATEAFF. V and J are TRBV7-9 and TRBJ1-1, with D maybe TRBD1 (6 bases). Read data end 3 residues before the CDR3 end; the end is taken from the germline J gene. This CDR3 contains 15 residues. Germline V gene data show CDR1 as SEHNR and CDR2 as FQNEAQ (reference sequence). Trimming removed 9 bases at V and 4 bases at J, with 21 bases between.

CDR3 amino acids: CASRYRVSSYEQYF. The covered CDR3 bases are TGTGCCAGCAGGTACAGGGTGTCATCCTACGAG. This chain connects TRBV6-2 or TRBV6-3 to TRBJ2-7; a possible D gene is TRBD1 (6 bases). The read comes to an end 3 residues before the CDR3 does, leaving the germline J gene to fill in the end. Germline lookup yields CDR1 MNHEY and CDR2 SVGEGT. The V end lost 6 bases, the J end lost 1 base, and 13 bases lay between the germline ends. CDR3 length equals 14 residues.

As to this clone: The read terminates 3 residues ahead of where the CDR3 ends, so the germline J gene completes it. The chain carries TRBV10-3 and TRBJ1-6, with a tentative D call TRBD1 (5 bases). Germline CDR1 is ENHRY and CDR2 is SYGVKD. V lost 0 bases, J lost 7 bases, and 13 bases lay in between. There are 16 residues in the CDR3. The sequenced CDR3 bases are TGTGCCATCAGTGAGTCCCCAGGGAGGAGGAATTCACCC. Amino acid sequence: CAISESPGRRNSP. The entire CDR3 is CAISESPGRRNSPLHF.

In regard to this clone: Read data end 3 residues before the CDR3 end; the end is taken from the germline J gene. The chain couples TRBV19 to TRBJ1-1; D is possibly TRBD1 (5 bases). The CDR3 is 16 amino acids. CDR1 and CDR2 (germline): LNHDA, SQIVND (reference sequence). The CDR3 is CASSATGTSGGETAFF. CDR3 DNA, as far as it was read: TGTGCCAGTAGTGCGACCGGGACTAGCGGGGGTGAGACA.

Regarding this clone: Read data end 3 residues before the CDR3 end; the end is taken from the germline J gene. Distinct nucleotide sequences in the sample also encode this CDR3. The genes are TRBV14 and TRBJ1-2; TRBD1 matches 7 bases. CDR3 size: 15 residues. Germline V lookup: CDR1 SGHDN, CDR2 FVKESK. V shed 8 bases and J 6 bases; nucleotides not matched to a gene: 15. Incomplete CDR3 DNA: TGTGCCAGCTCCGCGACAGGGCGCGTCCTTCATGGC. It encodes CASSATGRVLHG. The whole CDR3 protein is CASSATGRVLHGYTF.

With regard to this clone: Coverage ceases 3 residues before the CDR3 finishes, and the germline J gene fills in the end. The chain is built from TRBV3-1 (or the pseudogene TRBV3-2) and TRBJ2-7; 7 bases agree with TRBD1. Trimming removed 0 bases from V and 4 bases from J; junction bases left unmatched: 0. Per germline, CDR1 LGHDT and CDR2 YNNKEL (reference sequence). The CDR3 contains 13 residues. The CDR3 sequence is CASSQDRGYEQYF. CDR3 bases read: TGTGCCAGCAGCCAAGACAGGGGGTACGAG.

Points on this clone: The read ends 3 residues shy of where the CDR3 ends; the end is completed using the germline J gene. The identical CDR3 is also encoded by other nucleotide sequences in the sample. This chain joins TRBV29-1 and TRBJ1-6; no reliable D call. Between the trimmed V and J ends, which lost 4 bases and 6 bases, there was a span of 7 bases. The CDR3 totals 12 residues. Per the germline V gene, CDR1 is SQVTM and CDR2 is ANQGSEA. CDR3 bases read: TGCAGCGTTGGAGAGCGTAATTCACCC. Protein product: CSVGERNSP. The full CDR3 sequence reads CSVGERNSPLHF.

Points on this clone: The read finishes 3 residues shy of the CDR3 end, and the germline J gene is used to complete it. The chain uses TRBV5-1 and TRBJ2-1; no firm D call. This CDR3 has 14 amino acids. V lost 5 bases and J lost 7, with 16 bases in between. Germline assignment: CDR1 SGHRS and CDR2 YFSETQ. CDR3 amino acids: CASSKIGQTNEQFF. CDR3 DNA (partial): TGCGCCAGCAGTAAGATAGGCCAGACTAATGAG.

Note on this clone: The read finishes 3 residues shy of the CDR3 end, and the germline J gene is used to complete it. The V call is TRBV7-8, the J call TRBJ1-6, with D unclear. Trimming took 3 bases from V and 7 from J, leaving 10 bases between them. Germline CDR1 and CDR2: SGHVS and FQNEAQ. The CDR3 covers 14 residues. The covered CDR3 bases are TGTGCCAGCAGCTTGCGGGGAGAAAATTCACCC. Translation: CASSLRGENSP. The full CDR3 protein reads CASSLRGENSPLHF.

Comment on this clone: The read stops 3 residues short of the end of the CDR3; the missing end is completed from the germline J gene. V and J are TRBV7-8 and TRBJ1-5, with no clear D. Germline-derived CDR1 and CDR2 are SGHVS and FQNEAQ. Trimming pared 5 bases from V and 2 bases from J, leaving 13 bases between. This CDR3 contains 15 residues. The CDR3: CASSQYRGGNQPQHF. The CDR3 DNA, read in part, is TGTGCCAGCAGCCAATACAGAGGAGGCAATCAGCCC.

The covered CDR3 bases are TGCGCCAGCAGCTTTCGTTTGAACACTGAA. The encoded protein is CASSFRLNTE. The full-length CDR3 reads as CASSFRLNTEAFF. The chain carries TRBV5-1 and TRBJ1-1; D is ambiguous. The CDR3 end lies 3 residues beyond the end of the read and is filled in from the germline J gene. Germline values: CDR1 SGHRS, CDR2 YFSETQ. With 2 bases removed from V and 0 bases from J, the gap between germline ends came to 5 bases. The CDR3 loop spans 13 amino acids.

As for this clone: The CDR3 end is not reached by the read, which stops 3 residues before it; the germline J gene fills it in. The chain couples TRBV19 to TRBJ2-3, with 8 positions matching TRBD2. This CDR3 has 13 amino acids. Germline loops: CDR1 LNHDA, CDR2 SQIVND (reference sequence). The sequenced part of the CDR3 DNA is TGTGCCAGTAGCGGGGGGGCACAAGAGACG. Its translation is CASSGGAQET. The whole CDR3 sequence is CASSGGAQETQYF.

On this clone: The read gets to within 3 residues of the CDR3 end, and the germline J gene fills in the rest. The chain combines TRBV6-1 with TRBJ2-7; 10 bases are shared with TRBD1. Unmatched junction bases numbered 5, after V lost 3 bases and J lost 3 bases. The CDR3 consists of 15 residues. Germline CDR1 reads MNHNS; CDR2 reads SASEGT. CDR3 region: CASSEETGGGYEQYF. The sequenced CDR3 bases are TGTGCCAGCAGTGAGGAGACAGGGGGCGGCTACGAG.

Points on this clone: The CDR3 goes on 3 residues after the read ends, and that part is filled in from the germline J gene. The chain recombines TRBV20-1 with TRBJ1-2; weak D call: TRBD1 (5 bases). CDR3 size: 15 residues. V lost 0 bases and J lost 4, with 15 bases in between. Germline V CDR1 and CDR2: DFQATT, SNEGSKA (reference sequence). The CDR3 loop is CSARDTQGNLYGYTF. The sequenced CDR3 bases are TGCAGTGCTAGAGACACCCAGGGAAACCTCTATGGC.

With respect to this clone: The CDR3 extends 3 residues past the end of the read, so its final part is completed from the germline J gene. The rearrangement uses TRBV2 and TRBJ1-2, with a possible D match to TRBD1 (6 bases). CDR1 SNHLY and CDR2 FYNNEI come from the germline V gene. This CDR3 is built from 15 residues. CDR3 protein: CASSEGQATGYDYTF. CDR3 bases read: TGTGCCAGCAGTGAAGGACAGGCTACAGGGTACGAC.

Remarks on this clone: The read halts 3 residues ahead of the CDR3 end, with the missing end drawn from the germline J gene. This chain uses TRBV5-4 with TRBJ1-4; 11 bases line up with TRBD1. This CDR3 region has 16 residues. Unmatched junction bases numbered 4, after V lost 3 bases and J lost 3 bases. Germline-derived CDR1 and CDR2 are SGHNT and YYREEE (reference sequence). The covered CDR3 bases are TGTGCCAGCAGCTGGGGACAGGGGGAAGCTAATGAAAAA. Residues: CASSWGQGEANEK. The CDR3 in full is CASSWGQGEANEKLFF.

A note on this clone: Read coverage stops 3 residues before the CDR3 terminus; the germline J gene supplies the remainder. J is TRBJ1-1 and V is TRBV5-1; 7 bases map to TRBD1. With 5 bases clipped from V and 3 bases from J, the junction kept 13 bases outside the gene matches. In germline, CDR1 is SGHRS, CDR2 YFSETQ. The CDR3 consists of 16 residues. The sequenced part of the CDR3 DNA is TGCGCCAGCAGAACGGGTACAGGGGAGAGGGACACTGAA. Protein product: CASRTGTGERDTE. The full CDR3 protein reads CASRTGTGERDTEAFF.

For this clone: The read ends 3 residues shy of where the CDR3 ends; the end is completed using the germline J gene. The chain uses TRBV7-9 and TRBJ2-2; 8 nucleotides match TRBD1. The CDR3 runs to 15 residues. Per the germline V gene, CDR1 is SEHNR and CDR2 is FQNEAQ (reference sequence). The ends lost 3 bases at V and 7 bases at J; junction bases unmatched: 7. CDR3 loop: CASSFQGARSGELFF. The part of the CDR3 DNA that was read is TGTGCCAGCAGCTTTCAGGGGGCGCGGAGCGGGGAG.

Of note for this clone: The read halts 3 residues ahead of the CDR3 end, with the missing end drawn from the germline J gene. This chain links TRBV2 with TRBJ1-2; D gene unclear. Germline CDR1 reads SNHLY; CDR2 reads FYNNEI. CDR3 length: 15 amino acids. V lost 2 bases and J lost 5, with 15 bases in between. The CDR3 protein is CASSEIDKANYGYTF. CDR3 DNA, as far as it was read: TGTGCCAGCAGTGAAATTGACAAGGCAAATTATGGC. Full variable domain (remainder filled in from reference TRBV2 and TRBJ1-2): EPEVTQTPSHQVTQMGQEVILRCVPISNHLYFYWYRQILGQKVEFLVSFYNNEISEKSEIFDDQFSVERPDGSNFTLKIRSTKLEDSAMYFCASSEIDKANYGYTFGSGTRLTVV.

Notes on this clone: The CDR3 extends 3 residues past the end of the read, so its final part is completed from the germline J gene. The V call is TRBV5-4, the J call TRBJ2-7; 8 bases match TRBD2. This CDR3 spans 13 amino acids. Germline V gene sequence: CDR1 SGHNT, CDR2 YYREEE (reference sequence). V dropped 9 bases and J dropped 6; count of bases not matched to a gene: 11. CDR3 protein: CATQLTGGVEQYF. The covered CDR3 bases are TGTGCCACCCAGCTTACGGGGGGGGTCGAG.